These T cell receptor beta chains were read from a single sample in a study of Ad26.COV2.S vaccination and SARS-CoV-2 variants. Data came from immunoSEQ multiplex PCR; TCRdb stores just in-frame clones and leaves some out. Of roughly 320,000 clones in the sample, 86% are singletons; the top ten hold approximately 2%. This material consisted of peripheral blood, taken in a trial of Ad26.COV2.S vaccine versus placebo. The source is a person aged 18-65 years who received the Ad26.COV2.S COVID-19 vaccine or a placebo. CDR3s include the opening cysteine and the closing phenylalanine or tryptophan. Fields, in order: J gene, CDR3 length, V gene, D gene, clone size, CDR3 protein, CDR3 DNA. The D gene is left open where the match is weak. Expanded clones get a size class; other rows say once, few or many, or leave the size out.

j_gene: TRBJ1-5; len: 14; v_gene: TRBV18; d_gene: NA; abundance: NA; CDR3aa: CASSPQGPNQPQHF; CDR3nt: TGTGCCAGCTCACCTCAGGGCCCTAATCAGCCCCAGCATTTT
j_gene: TRBJ2-7; len: 16; v_gene: TRBV6-2/TRBV6-3; d_gene: TRBD2; abundance: NA; CDR3aa: CASSLQRGAYSYEQYF; CDR3nt: TGTGCCAGCAGTTTACAGCGGGGGGCCTACTCCTACGAGCAGTACTTC
j_gene: TRBJ1-6; len: 15; v_gene: TRBV4-1; d_gene: NA; abundance: NA; CDR3aa: CASSQVPGETSPLHF; CDR3nt: TGCGCCAGCAGCCAGGTCCCAGGGGAGACTTCACCCCTCCACTTT
j_gene: TRBJ2-1; len: 16; v_gene: TRBV15; d_gene: TRBD2; abundance: NA; CDR3aa: CATSRDLWGGRNEQFF; CDR3nt: TGTGCCACCAGCAGAGATCTCTGGGGCGGGAGAAATGAGCAGTTCTTC
j_gene: TRBJ2-3; len: 16; v_gene: TRBV11-3; d_gene: NA; abundance: NA; CDR3aa: CASSLDLQGSTDTQYF; CDR3nt: TGTGCCAGCAGCTTAGATCTACAGGGAAGCACAGATACGCAGTATTTT
j_gene: TRBJ1-4; len: 17; v_gene: TRBV25-1; d_gene: TRBD1; abundance: NA; CDR3aa: CASSEPATGFKPGKLFF; CDR3nt: TGTGCCAGCAGTGAACCGGCGACAGGGTTCAAACCGGGAAAACTGTTTTTT
j_gene: TRBJ1-5; len: 14; v_gene: TRBV6-2/TRBV6-3; d_gene: NA; abundance: few; CDR3aa: CASSRIEYNQPQHF; CDR3nt: TGTGCCAGCAGTCGAATCGAGTATAATCAGCCCCAGCATTTT
j_gene: TRBJ2-1; len: 14; v_gene: TRBV19; d_gene: NA; abundance: NA; CDR3aa: CASSIPGYYNEQFF; CDR3nt: TGTGCCAGTAGTATACCGGGATACTACAATGAGCAGTTCTTC
j_gene: TRBJ2-7; len: 15; v_gene: TRBV13; d_gene: TRBD1; abundance: NA; CDR3aa: CASSIRQGPLDEQYF; CDR3nt: TGTGCCAGCAGCATCCGACAGGGGCCGTTGGACGAGCAGTACTTC
j_gene: TRBJ1-5; len: 12; v_gene: TRBV6-5; d_gene: NA; abundance: NA; CDR3aa: CASSGPNQPQHF; CDR3nt: TGTGCCTCTTCCGGCCCCAATCAGCCCCAGCATTTT
j_gene: TRBJ1-4; len: 15; v_gene: TRBV7-9; d_gene: NA; abundance: NA; CDR3aa: CASSFTRTTNEKLFF; CDR3nt: TGTGCCAGCAGCTTCACCCGCACAACTAATGAAAAACTGTTTTTT
j_gene: TRBJ2-1; len: 11; v_gene: TRBV11-2; d_gene: NA; abundance: NA; CDR3aa: CASSSELEQFF; CDR3nt: TGTGCCAGCAGCTCCGAACTTGAGCAGTTCTTC
j_gene: TRBJ2-3; len: 17; v_gene: TRBV11-2; d_gene: TRBD1; abundance: NA; CDR3aa: CASRNPGQGRRSDTQYF; CDR3nt: TGTGCCAGCAGAAATCCTGGACAGGGGAGGCGGAGTGATACGCAGTATTTT